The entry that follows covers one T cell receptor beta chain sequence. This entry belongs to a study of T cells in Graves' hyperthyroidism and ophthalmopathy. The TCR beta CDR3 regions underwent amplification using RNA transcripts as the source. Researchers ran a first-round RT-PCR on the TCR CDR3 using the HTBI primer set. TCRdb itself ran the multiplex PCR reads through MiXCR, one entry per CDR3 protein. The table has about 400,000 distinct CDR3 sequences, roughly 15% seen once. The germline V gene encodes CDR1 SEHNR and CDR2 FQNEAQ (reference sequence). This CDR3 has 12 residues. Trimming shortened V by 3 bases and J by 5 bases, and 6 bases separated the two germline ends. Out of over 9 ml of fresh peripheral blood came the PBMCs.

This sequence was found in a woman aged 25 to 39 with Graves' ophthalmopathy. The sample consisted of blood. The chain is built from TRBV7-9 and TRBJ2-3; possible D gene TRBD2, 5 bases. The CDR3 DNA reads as TGTGCCAGCAGCTTCGGACTAGATACGCAGTATTTT. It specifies CASSFGLDTQYF. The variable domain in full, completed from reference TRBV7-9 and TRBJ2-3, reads DTGVSQNPRHKITKRGQNVTFRCDPISEHNRLYWYRQTLGQGPEFLTYFQNEAQLEKSRLLSDRFSAERPKGSFSTLEIQRTEQGDSAMYLCASSFGLDTQYFGPGTRLTVL.